The present entry profiles one T cell receptor (beta chain) with its context. The sample originates from a study of cytomegalovirus exposure and HLA in healthy donors. Germline V lookup: CDR1 MDHEN, CDR2 SYDVKM. With V trimmed by 5 bases and J by 1 base, 7 bases remained unmatched. CDR3 length: 16 residues. 60 Vbeta and 13 Jbeta primers were used in PCR. Repertoires were generated with immunoSEQ multiplex PCR, while TCRdb's copy carries only in-frame clones and drops some. The sample shows about 180,000 clones, approximately 80% of them seen only once. This chain connects TRBV28 to TRBJ2-7, with TRBD1 matching over 11 bases. Sequencing input: PBMCs. This TCR was sampled from a man aged 55 to 70 in good health and CMV-seronegative. The CDR3 sequence: CASSTSDRGLSYEQYF. CDR3 DNA: TGTGCCAGCAGTACCTCGGACAGGGGGCTTTCCTACGAGCAGTACTTC.